Listed below are T cell receptor beta chains from one sample, sequenced in a study of blood T cell repertoires in COVID-19. Sequencing was performed with immunoSEQ multiplex PCR; in TCRdb, only in-frame clones are kept and a portion is missing. Of about 220,000 clones in the sample, almost 85% were seen once. Sequencing input: peripheral blood. The receptor set was obtained from a woman in her 70s with COVID-19, enrolled during active disease. The CDR3 runs from the conserved cysteine through the conserved F or W. D genes are given only for firm matches. A clone size is listed for some rows: how often the clone was seen (once, few, many), or a class if it is expanded.

TRBD1,once,TRBJ1-4,TRBV12-5,TGTGCTAGTGGGCACAGGGGTGGCGAAAAACTGTTTTTT,CASGHRGGEKLFF
.,.,TRBJ2-1,TRBV15,TGTGCCACCAGCAGAGATCCGGGAAGGTACAATGAGCAGTTCTTC,CATSRDPGRYNEQFF
TRBD2,once,TRBJ2-1,TRBV6-2/TRBV6-3,TGTGCCAGCAGTAGCGGGACCTACAATGAGCAGTTCTTC,CASSSGTYNEQFF
TRBD2,.,TRBJ2-7,TRBV24-1,TGTGCCACCAGTGATGTAGGTAGCGGGAGGCCAACCTACTACGAGCAGTACTTC,CATSDVGSGRPTYYEQYF
.,.,TRBJ2-7,TRBV14,TGTGCCAGCAGCCAAGGACTGGGAGTCTACGAGCAGTACTTC,CASSQGLGVYEQYF
.,.,TRBJ2-3,TRBV11-3,TGTGCCAGCAGCCTCGGGAATGAGGATACGCAGTATTTT,CASSLGNEDTQYF
TRBD1,.,TRBJ1-3,TRBV11-3,TGTGCCAGCAGCTTCCGGGACAGGGGCTCTGGAAACACCATATATTTT,CASSFRDRGSGNTIYF
.,.,TRBJ1-5,TRBV25-1,TGTGCCAGCAGCCCCGGGGGACTCCATCAGCCCCAGCATTTT,CASSPGGLHQPQHF
TRBD1,.,TRBJ1-5,TRBV7-9,TGTGCCAGCAGCTCGGGGACAGGGAATCAGCCCCAGCATTTT,CASSSGTGNQPQHF
.,once,TRBJ1-2,TRBV19,TGTGCCAGTAGTCCCCAGGGGCCGTCCTATGGCTACACCTTC,CASSPQGPSYGYTF
TRBD1,.,TRBJ1-2,TRBV25-1,TGTGCCAGTTATACCCCGGGACAGGGAGGCTACACCTTC,CASYTPGQGGYTF
.,.,TRBJ1-2,TRBV3-1/TRBV3-2,TGTGCCAGCAGCTTACAGGGAAACTATGGCTACACCTTC,CASSLQGNYGYTF
TRBD1,.,TRBJ1-2,TRBV7-2,TGTGCCAGCAGTCGGGACAGGGGTGCCGGCTACACCTTC,CASSRDRGAGYTF
TRBD2,.,TRBJ2-5,TRBV27,TGTGCCAGCTACCCCTTGGCGGGGGGGCGGGAGACCCAGTACTTC,CASYPLAGGRETQYF
.,.,TRBJ2-1,TRBV13,TGTGCCAGCAGCTTCCGGTTCTACAATGAGCAGTTCTTC,CASSFRFYNEQFF
TRBD2,.,TRBJ2-6,TRBV7-2,TGTGCCAGCAGCTTCGGACTAGCGGGGGGAGCTGGGGCCAACGTCCTGACTTTC,CASSFGLAGGAGANVLTF
.,.,TRBJ2-2,TRBV7-3,TGTGCCAGCAGCTTACAGGGTTCCGGCACCGGGGAGCTGTTTTTT,CASSLQGSGTGELFF
.,.,TRBJ1-4,TRBV5-1,TGCGCCAGCAGCCCGGTAGGTGGGAGTAATGAAAAACTGTTTTTT,CASSPVGGSNEKLFF
TRBD1,.,TRBJ1-6,TRBV5-1,TGCGCCAGCAGCCCAGGACAGGGTATTACTTCACCCCTCCACTTT,CASSPGQGITSPLHF
.,.,TRBJ1-1,TRBV3-1/TRBV3-2,TGTGCCAGCAGCCAAGGTTCAGGCCTCGCGAACACTGAAGCTTTCTTT,CASSQGSGLANTEAFF
TRBD1,.,TRBJ1-1,TRBV7-8,TGTGCCAGCAGCACCTTGACAGGGGTCAACACTGAAGCTTTCTTT,CASSTLTGVNTEAFF
TRBD1,.,TRBJ1-2,TRBV4-1,TGCGCCAGCAGCCAAGCAGGGGGTGGCTACACCTTC,CASSQAGGGYTF
TRBD2,.,TRBJ2-7,TRBV7-3,TGTGCCAGCAGCCTCGGCACTAGCGGCTCCTACGAGCAGTACTTC,CASSLGTSGSYEQYF
TRBD1,.,TRBJ1-5,TRBV19,TGTGCCAGTAGTATAGAAGGGGGGACAGGGGTCCGGCCCCAGCATTTT,CASSIEGGTGVRPQHF
.,.,TRBJ1-1,TRBV6-5,TGTGCCAGCAGAACGGCTGGTTCCCGACAGATTGAAGCTTTCTTT,CASRTAGSRQIEAFF
TRBD1,few,TRBJ1-2,TRBV27,TGTGCCAGCAGTTCGGACAGGAACTATGGCTACACCTTC,CASSSDRNYGYTF
.,.,TRBJ2-6,TRBV11-3,TGTGCCAGCAGCTTATTCCTATCTGGGGCCAACGTCCTGACTTTC,CASSLFLSGANVLTF
.,.,TRBJ1-1,TRBV19,TGTGCCAGTAGTCCCCAGGGGACCATGAACACTGAAGCTTTCTTT,CASSPQGTMNTEAFF
.,.,TRBJ1-2,TRBV11-3,TGTGCCAGCAGCTACCCCCTGGGGCAGAACAACTATGGCTACACCTTC,CASSYPLGQNNYGYTF
.,.,TRBJ1-2,TRBV29-1,TGCAGCGTTGAAGGTACCGGGACTTATGGCTACACCTTC,CSVEGTGTYGYTF
TRBD1,.,TRBJ1-2,TRBV30,TGTGCCTGCGCCGGGACAGCTTATGGCTACACCTTC,CACAGTAYGYTF
.,.,TRBJ2-3,TRBV19,TGTGCCAGTACTGGCGGACAGACCCTCACAGATACGCAGTATTTT,CASTGGQTLTDTQYF
.,.,TRBJ1-5,TRBV4-2,TGTGCCAGCAGCCAATTTCCACAGAACAATCAGCCCCAGCATTTT,CASSQFPQNNQPQHF
TRBD1,many,TRBJ2-1,TRBV5-1,TGCGCCAGCAGCACGCCGGGACAGGGGGCTCGGTCTAATGAGCAGTTCTTC,CASSTPGQGARSNEQFF
.,.,TRBJ2-3,TRBV19,TGTGCCAGTAGGTTGGGAGGCACAGATACGCAGTATTTT,CASRLGGTDTQYF
.,.,TRBJ2-1,TRBV5-4,TGTGCCAGCAGCTTGGTTGGGGGGAACTACAATGAGCAGTTCTTC,CASSLVGGNYNEQFF
TRBD1,once,TRBJ1-1,TRBV29-1,TGCAGCGTTGGACAGGGAGGATTCGCTTTCTTT,CSVGQGGFAFF
TRBD1,.,TRBJ2-1,TRBV24-1,TGTGCCACCAGTGGAGGTAGGGGGCCGGCGATCGATGAGCAGTTCTTC,CATSGGRGPAIDEQFF
.,many,TRBJ1-1,TRBV27,TGTGCCACCAAAGCTAAACTAAACACTGAAGCTTTCTTT,CATKAKLNTEAFF
.,.,TRBJ2-7,TRBV5-5,TGTGCCAGCAGCAGAGACAGTTACGAGCAGTACTTC,CASSRDSYEQYF
.,.,TRBJ1-5,TRBV7-9,TGTGCCAGCAGCTTAGACGGGGGGAATAATCAGCCCCAGCATTTT,CASSLDGGNNQPQHF
.,.,TRBJ2-1,TRBV11-3,TGTGCCAGCAGCTTAGTTATGGCGGGGATCAATGAGCAGTTCTTC,CASSLVMAGINEQFF
TRBD1,.,TRBJ1-5,TRBV19,TGTGCCAGTAGTCCAAGAACCCAGGGGGGTCAGCCCCAGCATTTT,CASSPRTQGGQPQHF
TRBD1,.,TRBJ2-7,TRBV27,TGTGCCAGCAGTATGGAAAAAGACAGGGTGAATTACGAGCAGTACTTC,CASSMEKDRVNYEQYF